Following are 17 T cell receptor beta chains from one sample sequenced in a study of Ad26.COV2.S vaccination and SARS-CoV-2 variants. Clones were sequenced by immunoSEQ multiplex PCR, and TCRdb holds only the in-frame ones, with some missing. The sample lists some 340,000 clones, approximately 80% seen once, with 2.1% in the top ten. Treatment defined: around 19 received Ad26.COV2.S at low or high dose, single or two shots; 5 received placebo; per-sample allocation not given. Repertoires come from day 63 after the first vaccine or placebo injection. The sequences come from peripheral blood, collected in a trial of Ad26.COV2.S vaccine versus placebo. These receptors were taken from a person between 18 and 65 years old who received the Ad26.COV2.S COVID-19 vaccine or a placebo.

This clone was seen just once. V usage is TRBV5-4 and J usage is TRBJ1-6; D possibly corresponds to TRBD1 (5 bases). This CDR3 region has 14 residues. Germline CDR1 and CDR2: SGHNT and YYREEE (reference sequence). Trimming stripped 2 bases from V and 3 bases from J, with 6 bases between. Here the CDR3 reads CASSFRDYNSPLHF. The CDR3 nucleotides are TGTGCCAGCAGCTTCAGGGACTATAATTCACCCCTCCACTTT.

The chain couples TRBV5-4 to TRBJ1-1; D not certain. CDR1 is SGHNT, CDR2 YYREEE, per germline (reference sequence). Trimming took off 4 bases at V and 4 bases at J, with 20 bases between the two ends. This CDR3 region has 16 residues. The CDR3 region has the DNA TGTGCCAGCAGCCCGTCCCGCCATAGTCGGGTCACTGAAGCTTTCTTT. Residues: CASSPSRHSRVTEAFF.

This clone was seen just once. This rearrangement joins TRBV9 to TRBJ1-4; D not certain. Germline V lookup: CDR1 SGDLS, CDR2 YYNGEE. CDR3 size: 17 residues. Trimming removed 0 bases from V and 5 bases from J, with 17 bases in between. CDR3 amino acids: CASSVGGNNVGNEKLFF. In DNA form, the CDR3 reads TGTGCCAGCAGCGTAGGAGGGAATAACGTCGGAAATGAAAAACTGTTTTTT.

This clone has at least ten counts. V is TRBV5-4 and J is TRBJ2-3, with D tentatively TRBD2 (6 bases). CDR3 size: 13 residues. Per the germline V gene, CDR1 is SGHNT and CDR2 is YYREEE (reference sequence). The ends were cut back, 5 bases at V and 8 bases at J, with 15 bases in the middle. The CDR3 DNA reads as TGTGCCAGCAGGTTCGGGGGAGGCGCTACGCAGTATTTT. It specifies CASRFGGGATQYF.

For the CDR3, the DNA is TGTGCCAGCAGCGTCGGACTAGCGGGATTCGTGGAGACCCAGTACTTC. This translates into CASSVGLAGFVETQYF. The rearrangement links TRBV9 to TRBJ2-5; 12 bases fit TRBD2. This CDR3 comprises 16 residues. The V gene's germline CDR1 is SGDLS and CDR2 YYNGEE. V dropped 2 bases and J dropped 5; count of bases not matched to a gene: 7. Together with reference TRBV9 and TRBJ2-5, the CDR3 gives the full variable domain: DSGVTQTPKHLITATGQRVTLRCSPRSGDLSVYWYQQSLDQGLQFLIQYYNGEERAKGNILERFSAQQFPDLHSELNLSSLELGDSALYFCASSVGLAGFVETQYFGPGTRLLVL.

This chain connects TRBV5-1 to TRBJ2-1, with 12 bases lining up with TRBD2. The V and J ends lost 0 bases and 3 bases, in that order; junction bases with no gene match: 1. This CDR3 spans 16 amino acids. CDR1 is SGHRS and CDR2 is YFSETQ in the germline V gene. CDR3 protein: CASSLGLAGVYNEQFF. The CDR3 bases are TGCGCCAGCAGCTTGGGACTAGCGGGGGTCTACAATGAGCAGTTCTTC. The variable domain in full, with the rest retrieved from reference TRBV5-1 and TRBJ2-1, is KAGVTQTPRYLIKTRGQQVTLSCSPISGHRSVSWYQQTPGQGLQFLFEYFSETQRNKGNFPGRFSGRQFSNSRSEMNVSTLELGDSALYLCASSLGLAGVYNEQFFGPGTRLTVL.

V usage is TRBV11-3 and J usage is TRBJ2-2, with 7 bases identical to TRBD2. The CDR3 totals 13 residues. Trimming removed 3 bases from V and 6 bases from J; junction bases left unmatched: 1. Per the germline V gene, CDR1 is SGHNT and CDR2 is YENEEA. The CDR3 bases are TGTGCCAGCAGCTTTACTAGCGCCGGGGAGCTGTTTTTT. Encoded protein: CASSFTSAGELFF.

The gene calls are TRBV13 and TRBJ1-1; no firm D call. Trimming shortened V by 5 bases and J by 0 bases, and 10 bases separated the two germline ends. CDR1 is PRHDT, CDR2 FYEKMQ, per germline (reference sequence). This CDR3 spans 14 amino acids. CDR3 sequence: CASSLRDMNTEAFF. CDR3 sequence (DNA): TGTGCCAGCAGCCTCAGAGATATGAACACTGAAGCTTTCTTT. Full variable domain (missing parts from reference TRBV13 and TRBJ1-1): AAGVIQSPRHLIKEKRETATLKCYPIPRHDTVYWYQQGPGQDPQFLISFYEKMQSDKGSIPDRFSAQQFSDYHSELNMSSLELGDSALYFCASSLRDMNTEAFFGQGTRLTVV.

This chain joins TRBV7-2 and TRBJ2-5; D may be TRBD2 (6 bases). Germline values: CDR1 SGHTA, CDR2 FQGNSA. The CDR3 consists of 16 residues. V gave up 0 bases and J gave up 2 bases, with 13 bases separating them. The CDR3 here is CASSLAVSAGQETQYF. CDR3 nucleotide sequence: TGTGCCAGCAGCTTAGCGGTGTCGGCGGGGCAAGAGACCCAGTACTTC.

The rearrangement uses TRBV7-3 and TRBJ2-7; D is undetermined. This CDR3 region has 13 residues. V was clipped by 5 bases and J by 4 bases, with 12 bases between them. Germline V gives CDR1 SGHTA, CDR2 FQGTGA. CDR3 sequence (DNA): TGTGCCAGCAGCGCATCTAACAGTTACGAGCAGTACTTC. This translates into CASSASNSYEQYF.

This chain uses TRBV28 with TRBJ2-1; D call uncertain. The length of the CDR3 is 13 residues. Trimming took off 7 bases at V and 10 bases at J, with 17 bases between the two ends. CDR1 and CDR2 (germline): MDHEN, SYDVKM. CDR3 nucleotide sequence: TGTGCCAGCAATCCCCCGGCGGACGGCGAGCAGTTCTTC. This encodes CASNPPADGEQFF.

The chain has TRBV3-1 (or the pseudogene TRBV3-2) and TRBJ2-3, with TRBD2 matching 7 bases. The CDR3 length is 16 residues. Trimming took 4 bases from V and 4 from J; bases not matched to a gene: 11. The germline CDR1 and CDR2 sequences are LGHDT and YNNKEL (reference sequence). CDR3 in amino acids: CASSLLGGIASDTQYF. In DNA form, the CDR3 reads TGTGCCAGCAGCCTCCTGGGGGGGATAGCCTCAGATACGCAGTATTTT.

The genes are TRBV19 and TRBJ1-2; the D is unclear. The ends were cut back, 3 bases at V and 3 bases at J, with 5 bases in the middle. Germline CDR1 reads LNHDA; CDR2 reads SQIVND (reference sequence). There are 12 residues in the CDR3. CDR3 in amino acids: CASSITDYGYTF. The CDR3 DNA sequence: TGTGCCAGTAGTATTACAGACTATGGCTACACCTTC.

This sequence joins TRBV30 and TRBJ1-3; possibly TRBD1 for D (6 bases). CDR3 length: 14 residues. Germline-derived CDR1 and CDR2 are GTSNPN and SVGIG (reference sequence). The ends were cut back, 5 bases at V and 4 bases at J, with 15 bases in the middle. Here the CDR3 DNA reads TGTGCCTGGGGTCGAGGGGGGTCCGGAAACACCATATATTTT. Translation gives CAWGRGGSGNTIYF.

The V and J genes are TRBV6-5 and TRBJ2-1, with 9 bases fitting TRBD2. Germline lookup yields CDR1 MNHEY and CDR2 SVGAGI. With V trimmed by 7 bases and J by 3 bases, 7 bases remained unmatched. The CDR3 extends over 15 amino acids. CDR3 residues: CASTNSGGLYNEQFF. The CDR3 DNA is TGTGCCAGCACAAATAGCGGGGGACTCTACAATGAGCAGTTCTTC.

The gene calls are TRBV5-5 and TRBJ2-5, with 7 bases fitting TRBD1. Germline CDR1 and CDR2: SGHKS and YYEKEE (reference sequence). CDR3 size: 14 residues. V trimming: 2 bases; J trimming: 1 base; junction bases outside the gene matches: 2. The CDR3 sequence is CASSLRDSQETQYF. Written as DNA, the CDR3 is TGTGCCAGCAGCTTACGGGACAGCCAAGAGACCCAGTACTTC.

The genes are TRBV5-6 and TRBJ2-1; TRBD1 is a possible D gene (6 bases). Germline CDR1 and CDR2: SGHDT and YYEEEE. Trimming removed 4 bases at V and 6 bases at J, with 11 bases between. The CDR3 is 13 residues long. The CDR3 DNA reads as TGTGCCAGCAGCGCCGGGACAACCAATGAGCAGTTCTTC. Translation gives CASSAGTTNEQFF.